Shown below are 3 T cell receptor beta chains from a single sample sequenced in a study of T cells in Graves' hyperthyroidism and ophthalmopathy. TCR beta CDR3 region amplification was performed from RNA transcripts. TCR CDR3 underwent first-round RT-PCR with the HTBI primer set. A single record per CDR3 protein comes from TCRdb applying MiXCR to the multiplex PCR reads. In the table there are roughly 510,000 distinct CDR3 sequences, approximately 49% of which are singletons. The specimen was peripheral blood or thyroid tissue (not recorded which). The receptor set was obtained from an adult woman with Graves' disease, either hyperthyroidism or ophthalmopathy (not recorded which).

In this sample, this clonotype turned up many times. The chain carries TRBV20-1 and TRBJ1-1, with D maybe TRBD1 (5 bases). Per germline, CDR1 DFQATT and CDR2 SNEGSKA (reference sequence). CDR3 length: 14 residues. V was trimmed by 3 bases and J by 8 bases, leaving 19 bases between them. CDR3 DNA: TGCAGTGCTAGGCTAGGACACCAAGAGGAGGAAGCTTTCTTT. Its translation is CSARLGHQEEEAFF.

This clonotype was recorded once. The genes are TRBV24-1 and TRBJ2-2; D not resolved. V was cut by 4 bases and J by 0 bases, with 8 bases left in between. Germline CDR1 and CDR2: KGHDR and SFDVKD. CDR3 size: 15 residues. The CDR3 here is CATSEAYSNTGELFF. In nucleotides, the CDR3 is TGTGCCACCAGTGAAGCTTATTCGAACACCGGGGAGCTGTTTTTT.

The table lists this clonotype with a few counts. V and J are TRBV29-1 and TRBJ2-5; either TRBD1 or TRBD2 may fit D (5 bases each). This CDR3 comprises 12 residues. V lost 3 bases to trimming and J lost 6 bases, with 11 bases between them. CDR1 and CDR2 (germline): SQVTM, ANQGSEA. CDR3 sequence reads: CSVDGGIKTQYF. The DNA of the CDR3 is TGCAGCGTTGATGGGGGTATAAAGACCCAGTACTTC.